Shown below are 29 T cell receptor beta chains from a single sample sequenced in a study of cytomegalovirus exposure and HLA in healthy donors. PCR was performed using 60 Vbeta and 13 Jbeta primers. Clones were sequenced by immunoSEQ multiplex PCR, and TCRdb holds only the in-frame ones, with some missing. The data show some 160,000 clones, and the top ten clones hold roughly 2%. The sequenced material came from PBMCs. Receptor source: a man aged 30 to 45 in good health and CMV-seronegative.

The rearrangement joins TRBV7-2 to TRBJ2-1, with TRBD2 identical over 11 bases. The CDR3 has 16 residues. Germline V CDR1 and CDR2: SGHTA, FQGNSA. V was pared by 5 bases and J by 3 bases, with 6 bases of the junction left unmatched. CDR3 nucleotides: TGTGCCAGCAGCCAAGCGGGACTAGCGGACTACAATGAGCAGTTCTTC. The encoded protein is CASSQAGLADYNEQFF.

The CDR3 DNA sequence: TGTGCCAGCAGCTTAAGGTCGGGGCGGGAGGGCGACGAGCAGTACTTC. It is translated as CASSLRSGREGDEQYF. V is TRBV13 and J is TRBJ2-7, with 9 nucleotides matching TRBD2. The V and J ends lost 2 bases and 5 bases, in that order; junction bases with no gene match: 10. There are 16 residues in the CDR3. Germline lookup yields CDR1 PRHDT and CDR2 FYEKMQ (reference sequence). Drawing the rest from reference TRBV13 and TRBJ2-7, the complete variable domain is AAGVIQSPRHLIKEKRETATLKCYPIPRHDTVYWYQQGPGQDPQFLISFYEKMQSDKGSIPDRFSAQQFSDYHSELNMSSLELGDSALYFCASSLRSGREGDEQYFGPGTRLTVT.

The chain combines TRBV6-5 with TRBJ2-7, with D possibly being TRBD2 (7 bases). This CDR3 contains 15 residues. Trimming removed 0 bases at V and 3 bases at J, with 12 bases between. Germline V gene lookup returns CDR1 MNHEY and CDR2 SVGAGI. The CDR3 DNA follows: TGTGCCAGCAGTTACTCGGGCGGGGGCGACTACGAGCAGTACTTC. It codes for CASSYSGGGDYEQYF.

J is TRBJ2-7 and V is TRBV15; D is perhaps TRBD1 (6 bases). Looked up from germline, CDR1 is LNHNV and CDR2 is YYDKDF (reference sequence). This CDR3 is built from 14 residues. V was cut by 3 bases and J by 4 bases, with 13 bases left in between. CDR3 DNA: TGTGCCACCAGCAGGGAGCAGGGGCCTTACGAGCAGTACTTC. Amino acid sequence: CATSREQGPYEQYF.

The chain has TRBV5-1 and TRBJ2-2; D is perhaps TRBD2 (7 bases). This CDR3 is built from 17 residues. Trimming removed 0 bases at V and 6 bases at J, with 18 bases between. Per the germline V gene, CDR1 is SGHRS and CDR2 is YFSETQ. The CDR3 nucleotides are TGCGCCAGCAGCTTGGCGGGGGGCGCGGGTCCTCCCGGGGAGCTGTTTTTT. Protein product: CASSLAGGAGPPGELFF.

The V gene is TRBV11-3, the J gene TRBJ2-1, with TRBD1 as a possible D gene (6 bases). In germline, CDR1 is SGHNT, CDR2 YENEEA. This CDR3 has 12 residues. Deletions cut 8 bases from V and 10 bases from J, with 15 bases between. In DNA form, the CDR3 reads TGTGCCAGCTCCCCGACCGGGACAGAGCAGTTCTTC. It is translated as CASSPTGTEQFF.

The chain has TRBV5-1 and TRBJ2-1; 10 bases are shared with TRBD1. Looked up from germline, CDR1 is SGHRS and CDR2 is YFSETQ. This CDR3 contains 15 residues. The J segment lost 8 bases and the V segment lost 4 bases, leaving 9 bases of the junction unmatched. CDR3: CASSLLGQGGYEQFF. CDR3 coding DNA: TGCGCCAGCAGCCTTCTCGGACAGGGGGGGTATGAGCAGTTCTTC. Variable domain in full (rest from reference TRBV5-1 and TRBJ2-1): KAGVTQTPRYLIKTRGQQVTLSCSPISGHRSVSWYQQTPGQGLQFLFEYFSETQRNKGNFPGRFSGRQFSNSRSEMNVSTLELGDSALYLCASSLLGQGGYEQFFGPGTRLTVL.

The rearrangement links TRBV7-9 to TRBJ2-7, with TRBD1 matching over 8 bases. The CDR3 consists of 13 residues. Losses at the gene ends were 5 bases for V and 4 bases for J; bases not matched to a gene: 4. The V gene's germline CDR1 is SEHNR and CDR2 FQNEAQ (reference sequence). The CDR3: CASSQQGGYEQYF. The DNA of the CDR3 is TGTGCCAGCAGCCAACAGGGGGGATACGAGCAGTACTTC.

The chain uses TRBV27 and TRBJ1-1; maybe TRBD1 (5 bases). The V gene lost 6 bases and the J gene lost 1 base, with 9 bases spanning the gap. The CDR3 is 13 residues long. Germline V lookup: CDR1 MNHEY, CDR2 SMNVEV (reference sequence). In DNA form, the CDR3 reads TGTGCCAGCAGGCGACAGCCGAACACTGAAGCTTTCTTT. It translates to CASRRQPNTEAFF.

The chain recombines TRBV5-1 with TRBJ2-2; a possible D gene is TRBD2 (6 bases). The V gene lost 4 bases and the J gene lost 2 bases, with 15 bases spanning the gap. The CDR3 runs 16 residues. Germline CDR1 reads SGHRS; CDR2 reads YFSETQ. The CDR3 spells CASSPKGDSNTGELFF. Here the CDR3 DNA reads TGCGCCAGCAGCCCCAAAGGGGACTCTAACACCGGGGAGCTGTTTTTT.

J is TRBJ2-1 and V is TRBV4-3; D is unclear. CDR1 is LGHNA, CDR2 YSLEER, per germline. This CDR3 spans 13 amino acids. Trimming took 0 bases from V and 7 from J, leaving 7 bases between them. CDR3 DNA sequence: TGCGCCAGCAGCCAAGACTTTCAGAATGAGCAGTTCTTC. It codes for CASSQDFQNEQFF.

The chain recombines TRBV19 with TRBJ2-5; 7 nucleotides align to TRBD1. The germline V gene has CDR1 LNHDA and CDR2 SQIVND (reference sequence). The CDR3 length is 15 residues. V dropped 4 bases and J dropped 5; count of bases not matched to a gene: 10. The chain's CDR3 is CASSRDRVGGETQYF. The CDR3 nucleotides read TGTGCCAGTAGTAGAGACAGGGTTGGTGGGGAGACCCAGTACTTC.

The V call is TRBV2, the J call TRBJ2-2; weak D call: TRBD2 (5 bases). Germline V gene sequence: CDR1 SNHLY, CDR2 FYNNEI. The CDR3 runs to 12 residues. V lost 7 bases and J lost 6, with 9 bases in between. As DNA, the CDR3 is TGTGCCAGCAACCTGCGGGCCGGGGAGCTGTTTTTT. Translation: CASNLRAGELFF.

The chain uses TRBV28 and TRBJ1-4, with 7 nucleotides matching TRBD1. CDR3 size: 14 residues. After removal of 5 bases from V and 5 bases from J, the junction contained 5 bases not matched to a gene. The V gene's germline CDR1 is MDHEN and CDR2 SYDVKM. The CDR3 DNA is TGTGCCAGCAGTCACAGGGGTAGAAATGAAAAACTGTTTTTT. Translating it yields CASSHRGRNEKLFF.

The gene calls are TRBV6-1 and TRBJ1-2; 8 bases are shared with TRBD1. The V gene end was trimmed by 3 bases and the J gene end by 8 bases; junction bases not matched to a gene: 11. Germline loops: CDR1 MNHNS, CDR2 SASEGT. The CDR3 extends over 15 amino acids. CDR3 coding DNA: TGTGCCAGCAGTGAGTACCGGACAGGGAGTGGAGGCTACACCTTC. This codes for CASSEYRTGSGGYTF.

As for this clone: The junction departs from germline at one end; a sequencing error may be responsible. This same CDR3 is encoded by further DNA sequences in the sample. This chain uses TRBV15 with TRBJ2-5; 8 nucleotides agree with TRBD1. The CDR3 contains 16 residues. CDR1 is LNHNV, CDR2 YYDKDF, per germline (reference sequence). The CDR3 loop reads CATSRETDRDQETQYF. The CDR3 DNA reads TGTGCCACCAGCAGAGAAACGGACAGGGACCAAGAAACCCAGTACTTC.

The chain carries TRBV5-5 and TRBJ1-4; D remains ambiguous. Germline CDR1 and CDR2: SGHKS and YYEKEE (reference sequence). Deletions cut 0 bases from V and 5 bases from J, with 8 bases between. This CDR3 contains 14 residues. The CDR3 DNA sequence: TGTGCCAGCAGCTTGGTCGCGGGGAATGAAAAACTGTTTTTT. It translates to CASSLVAGNEKLFF.

This sequence joins TRBV9 and TRBJ2-1, with 12 bases matching TRBD2. Germline V gene lookup returns CDR1 SGDLS and CDR2 YYNGEE. V lost 3 bases, J lost 5 bases, and 3 bases stayed unmatched. The CDR3 totals 15 residues. CDR3 DNA sequence: TGTGCCAGCAGCGGCGGACTAGCGGGAAACAATGAGCAGTTCTTC. Its protein is CASSGGLAGNNEQFF.

This sequence joins TRBV11-2 and TRBJ2-7; 8 nucleotides match TRBD1. Trimming cost V 1 base and J 5 bases; bases outside gene matches: 7. The CDR3 is made up of 15 amino acids. Germline V gene lookup returns CDR1 SGHAT and CDR2 FQNNGV. DNA for the CDR3: TGTGCCAGCAGCTTAGCATTCAGGGGGCAGCACGAGCAGTACTTC. It codes for CASSLAFRGQHEQYF.

The chain has TRBV7-9 and TRBJ2-4; TRBD1 aligns across 7 bases. CDR3 length: 18 amino acids. Trimming at V came to 1 base and at J to 0 bases, leaving 9 bases not matched to a gene. Per germline, CDR1 SEHNR and CDR2 FQNEAQ (reference sequence). The CDR3: CASSLGFGTALAKNIQYF. In nucleotides, the CDR3 is TGTGCCAGCAGCTTAGGTTTCGGGACAGCTCTAGCCAAAAACATTCAGTACTTC.

The chain couples TRBV18 to TRBJ1-3; D is perhaps TRBD1 (5 bases). The CDR3 runs to 16 residues. Trimming took off 3 bases at V and 2 bases at J, with 14 bases between the two ends. Germline-derived CDR1 and CDR2 are KGHSH and LQKENI. The chain's CDR3 is CASSPRLAGAGNTIYF. In nucleotides, the CDR3 is TGTGCCAGCTCACCCCGACTGGCGGGGGCTGGAAACACCATATATTTT.

The rearrangement links TRBV28 to TRBJ2-7; tentative D call: TRBD2 (6 bases). V was pared by 5 bases and J by 7 bases, with 9 bases between. The CDR3 sequence is 11 residues long. The germline V gene encodes CDR1 MDHEN and CDR2 SYDVKM. This CDR3 reads CASSGGWEQYF. The CDR3 DNA reads TGTGCCAGCAGTGGGGGGTGGGAGCAGTACTTC.

The chain joins TRBV5-4 to TRBJ1-2; D is unresolved. The germline gives CDR1 SGHNT, CDR2 YYREEE (reference sequence). V lost 1 base and J 3 bases, leaving 7 bases between the germline ends. The CDR3 extends over 13 amino acids. CDR3 nucleotides: TGTGCCAGCAGCTTGTCGGAGCACTATGGCTACACCTTC. Translation: CASSLSEHYGYTF.

The chain joins TRBV7-2 to TRBJ1-5; D unresolved. CDR1 and CDR2 from the germline V gene are SGHTA and FQGNSA. Between the trimmed V and J ends, which lost 6 bases and 1 base, there was a span of 13 bases. The CDR3 extends over 15 amino acids. The CDR3 DNA is TGTGCCAGCAGTCTAGCGGGTAACAGCAATCAGCCCCAGCATTTT. Protein sequence: CASSLAGNSNQPQHF.

V gene TRBV27 combines with J gene TRBJ1-4; 8 nucleotides agree with TRBD1. Germline V gene data show CDR1 as MNHEY and CDR2 as SMNVEV (reference sequence). V shed 1 base, J shed 7 bases, and the junction held 11 bases outside the gene matches. The CDR3 runs 17 residues. The CDR3 reads CASSLLGTGPDGEKLFF. DNA of the CDR3: TGTGCCAGCAGTTTATTAGGGACAGGTCCTGATGGTGAAAAACTGTTTTTT.

The V and J genes are TRBV2 and TRBJ1-1, with 8 bases matching TRBD1. The CDR3 is 13 amino acids. From germline, CDR1 is SNHLY and CDR2 FYNNEI. Germline trimming cut 6 bases from V and 8 bases from J; bases unmatched to any gene: 8. DNA for the CDR3: TGTGCCAGCAGGCCGACAGGGGTGGGCGAAGCTTTCTTT. It codes for CASRPTGVGEAFF.

The rearrangement joins TRBV4-1 to TRBJ2-7; a weak D match, TRBD1 (6 bases). CDR1 is MGHRA, CDR2 YSYEKL, per germline. The CDR3 has 15 amino acids. Trimming cost V 3 bases and J 4 bases, with 16 bases left between them. The CDR3 coding sequence is TGCGCCAGCAGCCAGGTACCCGGGACACCTTACGAGCAGTACTTC. Amino acid sequence: CASSQVPGTPYEQYF.

The genes are TRBV5-8 and TRBJ1-1, with a weak D call TRBD1 (6 bases). The germline V gene has CDR1 SGHTS and CDR2 YDEGEE. The CDR3 runs 12 residues. With 3 bases removed from V and 10 bases from J, the gap between germline ends came to 13 bases. The CDR3 bases are TGTGCCAGCAGCTCAAGACAGGTGCCAGCTTTCTTT. Translation gives CASSSRQVPAFF.

The rearrangement joins TRBV10-3 to TRBJ2-5; 9 bases align to TRBD1. With 0 bases clipped from V and 5 bases from J, the junction kept 4 bases outside the gene matches. CDR3 length equals 15 residues. Germline values: CDR1 ENHRY, CDR2 SYGVKD. As DNA, the CDR3 is TGTGCCATCAGTGAGTCGGACAGGGGCGGCGAGACCCAGTACTTC. This translates into CAISESDRGGETQYF.